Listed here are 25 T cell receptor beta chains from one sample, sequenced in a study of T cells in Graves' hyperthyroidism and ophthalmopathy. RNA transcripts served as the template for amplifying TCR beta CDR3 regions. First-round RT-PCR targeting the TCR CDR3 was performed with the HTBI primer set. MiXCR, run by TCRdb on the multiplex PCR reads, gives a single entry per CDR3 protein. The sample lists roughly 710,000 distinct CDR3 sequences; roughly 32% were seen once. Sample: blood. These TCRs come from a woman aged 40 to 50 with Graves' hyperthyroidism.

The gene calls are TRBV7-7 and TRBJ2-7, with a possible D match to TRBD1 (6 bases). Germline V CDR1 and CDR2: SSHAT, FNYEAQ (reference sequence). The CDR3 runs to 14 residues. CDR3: CADSGQSGDYEQYF. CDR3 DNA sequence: TGTGCGGACTCCGGACAGAGCGGAGACTACGAGCAGTACTTC.

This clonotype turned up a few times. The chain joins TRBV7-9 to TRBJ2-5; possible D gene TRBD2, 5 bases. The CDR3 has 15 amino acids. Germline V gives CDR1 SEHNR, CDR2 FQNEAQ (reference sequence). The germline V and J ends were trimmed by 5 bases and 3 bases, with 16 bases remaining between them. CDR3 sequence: CASSPGLGGEETQYF. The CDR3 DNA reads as TGTGCCAGCAGCCCCGGACTGGGTGGGGAAGAGACCCAGTACTTC. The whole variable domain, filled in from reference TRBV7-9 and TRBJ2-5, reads DTGVSQNPRHKITKRGQNVTFRCDPISEHNRLYWYRQTLGQGPEFLTYFQNEAQLEKSRLLSDRFSAERPKGSFSTLEIQRTEQGDSAMYLCASSPGLGGEETQYFGPGTRLLVL.

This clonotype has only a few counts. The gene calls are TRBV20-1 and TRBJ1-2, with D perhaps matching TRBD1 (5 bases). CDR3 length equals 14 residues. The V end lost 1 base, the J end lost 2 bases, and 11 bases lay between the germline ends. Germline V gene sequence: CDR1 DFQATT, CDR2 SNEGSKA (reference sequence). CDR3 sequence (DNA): TGCAGTGCTAGAGTCTGGGGGGAAAACTATGGCTACACCTTC. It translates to CSARVWGENYGYTF.

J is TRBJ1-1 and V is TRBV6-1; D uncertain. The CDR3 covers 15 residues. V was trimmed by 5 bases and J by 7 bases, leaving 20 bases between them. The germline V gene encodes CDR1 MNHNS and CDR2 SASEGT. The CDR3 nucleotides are TGTGCCAGCAGTTACTCGATAGCGAACACGCTTGAAGCTTTCTTT. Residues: CASSYSIANTLEAFF.

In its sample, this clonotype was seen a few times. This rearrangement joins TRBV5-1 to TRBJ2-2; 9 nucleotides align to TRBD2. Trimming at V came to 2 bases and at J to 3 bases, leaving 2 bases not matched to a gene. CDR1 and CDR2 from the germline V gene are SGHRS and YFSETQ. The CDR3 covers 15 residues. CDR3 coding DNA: TGCGCCAGCAGCTTAATAGCGGGAGACACCGGGGAGCTGTTTTTT. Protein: CASSLIAGDTGELFF.

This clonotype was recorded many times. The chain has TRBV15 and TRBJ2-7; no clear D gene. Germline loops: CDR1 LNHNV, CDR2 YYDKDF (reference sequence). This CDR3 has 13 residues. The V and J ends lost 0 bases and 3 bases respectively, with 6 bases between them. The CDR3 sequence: CATSREFDYEQYF. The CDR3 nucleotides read TGTGCCACCAGCAGAGAGTTCGACTACGAGCAGTACTTC.

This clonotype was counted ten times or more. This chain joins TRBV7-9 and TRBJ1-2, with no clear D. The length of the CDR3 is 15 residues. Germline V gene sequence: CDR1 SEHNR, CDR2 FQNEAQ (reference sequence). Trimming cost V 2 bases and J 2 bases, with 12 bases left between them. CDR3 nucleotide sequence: TGTGCCAGCAGCTTAAGTCAGAACTTCAACTATGGCTACACCTTC. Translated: CASSLSQNFNYGYTF.

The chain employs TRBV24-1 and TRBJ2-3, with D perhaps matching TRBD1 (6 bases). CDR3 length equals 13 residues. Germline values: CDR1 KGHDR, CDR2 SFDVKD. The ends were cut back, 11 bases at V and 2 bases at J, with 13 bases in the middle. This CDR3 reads CAIRDNNTDTQYF. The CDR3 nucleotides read TGTGCCATCCGGGACAACAACACAGATACGCAGTATTTT.

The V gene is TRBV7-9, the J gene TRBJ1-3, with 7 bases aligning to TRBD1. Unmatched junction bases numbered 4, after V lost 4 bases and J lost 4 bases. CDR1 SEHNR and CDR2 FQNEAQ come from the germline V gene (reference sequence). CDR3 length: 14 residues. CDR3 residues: CASSSSDRGNTIYF. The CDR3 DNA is TGTGCCAGCAGCTCATCGGACAGGGGAAACACCATATATTTT.

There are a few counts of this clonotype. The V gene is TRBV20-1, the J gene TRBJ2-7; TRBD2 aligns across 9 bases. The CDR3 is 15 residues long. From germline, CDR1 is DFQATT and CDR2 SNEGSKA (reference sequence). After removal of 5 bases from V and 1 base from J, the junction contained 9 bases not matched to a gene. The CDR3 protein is CSAPAGTSISYEQYF. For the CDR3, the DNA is TGCAGTGCTCCGGCAGGGACTAGCATTTCCTACGAGCAGTACTTC.

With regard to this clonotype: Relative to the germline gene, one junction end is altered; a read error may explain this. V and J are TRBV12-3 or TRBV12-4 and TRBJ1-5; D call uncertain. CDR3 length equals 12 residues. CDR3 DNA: TGTGCCCGCAGTGACCGGAATCAGCCCCAGCATTTT. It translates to CARSDRNQPQHF.

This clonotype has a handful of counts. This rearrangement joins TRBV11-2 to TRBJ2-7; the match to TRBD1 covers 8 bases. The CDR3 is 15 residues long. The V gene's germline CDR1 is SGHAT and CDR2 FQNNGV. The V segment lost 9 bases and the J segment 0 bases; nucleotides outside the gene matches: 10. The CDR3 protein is CASTFEGTGSYEQYF. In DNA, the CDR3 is TGTGCCAGTACCTTCGAGGGGACAGGCTCCTACGAGCAGTACTTC.

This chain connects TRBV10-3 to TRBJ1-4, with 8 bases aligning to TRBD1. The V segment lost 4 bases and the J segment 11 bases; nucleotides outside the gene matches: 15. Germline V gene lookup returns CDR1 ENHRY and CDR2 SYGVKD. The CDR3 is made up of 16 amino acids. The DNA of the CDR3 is TGTGCCATCAGTGCCCCGACAGGGGTACTAAATGGGAAACTGTTTTTT. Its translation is CAISAPTGVLNGKLFF.

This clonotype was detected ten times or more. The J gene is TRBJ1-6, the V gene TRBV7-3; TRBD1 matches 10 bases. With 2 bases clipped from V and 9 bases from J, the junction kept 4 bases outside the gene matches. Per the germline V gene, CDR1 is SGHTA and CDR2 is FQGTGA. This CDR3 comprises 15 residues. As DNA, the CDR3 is TGTGCCAGCAGCTTATCCGGGACAGGGGTTTCACCCCTCCACTTT. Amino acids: CASSLSGTGVSPLHF.

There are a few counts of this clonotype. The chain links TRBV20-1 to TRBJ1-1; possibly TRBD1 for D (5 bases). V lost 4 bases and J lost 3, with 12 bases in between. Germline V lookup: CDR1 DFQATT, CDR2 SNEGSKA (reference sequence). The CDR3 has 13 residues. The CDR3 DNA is TGCAGTGCTATGGGGCTAGCGTACACTGAAGCTTTCTTT. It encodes CSAMGLAYTEAFF.

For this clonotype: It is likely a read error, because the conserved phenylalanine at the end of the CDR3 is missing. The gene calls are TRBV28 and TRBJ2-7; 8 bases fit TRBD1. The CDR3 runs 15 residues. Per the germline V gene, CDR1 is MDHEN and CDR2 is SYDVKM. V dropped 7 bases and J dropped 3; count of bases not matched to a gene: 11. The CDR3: CASTTGGTGRYEQYL. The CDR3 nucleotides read TGTGCCAGCACCACTGGGGGGACAGGACGCTACGAGCAGTACCTC.

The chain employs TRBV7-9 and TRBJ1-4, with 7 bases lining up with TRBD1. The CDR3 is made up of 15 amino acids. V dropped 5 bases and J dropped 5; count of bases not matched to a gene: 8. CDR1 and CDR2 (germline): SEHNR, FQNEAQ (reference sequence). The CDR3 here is CASSPLTGINEKLFF. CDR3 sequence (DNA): TGTGCCAGCAGCCCCCTGACAGGGATAAATGAAAAACTGTTTTTT.

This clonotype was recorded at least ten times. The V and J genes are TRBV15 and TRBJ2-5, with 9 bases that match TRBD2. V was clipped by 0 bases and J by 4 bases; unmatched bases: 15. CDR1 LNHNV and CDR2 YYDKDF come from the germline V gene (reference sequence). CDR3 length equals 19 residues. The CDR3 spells CATSRDRFSAGGVGETQYF. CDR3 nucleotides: TGTGCCACCAGCAGAGATCGGTTTTCAGCGGGAGGTGTTGGAGAGACCCAGTACTTC. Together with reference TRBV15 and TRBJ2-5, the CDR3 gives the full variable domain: DAMVIQNPRYQVTQFGKPVTLSCSQTLNHNVMYWYQQKSSQAPKLLFHYYDKDFNNEADTPDNFQSRRPNTSFCFLDIRSPGLGDTAMYLCATSRDRFSAGGVGETQYFGPGTRLLVL.

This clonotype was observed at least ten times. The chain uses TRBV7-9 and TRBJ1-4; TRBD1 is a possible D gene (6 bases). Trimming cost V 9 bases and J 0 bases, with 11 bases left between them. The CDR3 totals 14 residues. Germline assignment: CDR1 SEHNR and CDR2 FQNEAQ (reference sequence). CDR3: CASRDITTNEKLFF. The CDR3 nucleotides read TGTGCCAGTCGGGACATAACAACTAATGAAAAACTGTTTTTT. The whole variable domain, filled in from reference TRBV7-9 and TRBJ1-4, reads DTGVSQNPRHKITKRGQNVTFRCDPISEHNRLYWYRQTLGQGPEFLTYFQNEAQLEKSRLLSDRFSAERPKGSFSTLEIQRTEQGDSAMYLCASRDITTNEKLFFGSGTQLSVL.

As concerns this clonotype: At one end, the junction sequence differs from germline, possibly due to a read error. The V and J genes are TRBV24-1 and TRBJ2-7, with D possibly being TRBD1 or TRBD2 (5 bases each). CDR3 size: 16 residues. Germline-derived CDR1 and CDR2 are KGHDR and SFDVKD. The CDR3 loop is CASSFRGRSSSYEQYF. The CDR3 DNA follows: TGTGCCAGCAGTTTTCGGGGACGGTCTAGCTCCTACGAGCAGTACTTC.

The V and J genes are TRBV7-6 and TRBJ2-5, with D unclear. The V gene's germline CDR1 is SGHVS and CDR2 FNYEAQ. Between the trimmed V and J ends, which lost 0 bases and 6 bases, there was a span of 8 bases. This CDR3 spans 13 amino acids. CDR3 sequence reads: CASSLASRQTQYF. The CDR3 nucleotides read TGTGCCAGCAGCTTAGCTAGCAGGCAGACCCAGTACTTC.

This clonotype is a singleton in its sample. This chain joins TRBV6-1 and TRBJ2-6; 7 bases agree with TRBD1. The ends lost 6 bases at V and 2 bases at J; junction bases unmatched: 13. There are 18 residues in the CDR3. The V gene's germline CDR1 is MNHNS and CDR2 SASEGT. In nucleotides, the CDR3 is TGTGCCAGCAGCTCCTTTAGGATAGGGGGCGCTGGGGCCAACGTCCTGACTTTC. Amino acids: CASSSFRIGGAGANVLTF.

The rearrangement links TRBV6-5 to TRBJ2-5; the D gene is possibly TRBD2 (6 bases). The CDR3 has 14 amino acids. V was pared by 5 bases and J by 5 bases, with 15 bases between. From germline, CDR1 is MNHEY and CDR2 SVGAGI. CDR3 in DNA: TGTGCCAGCAGTACGGACGGGGGACTTGAGACCCAGTACTTC. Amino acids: CASSTDGGLETQYF.

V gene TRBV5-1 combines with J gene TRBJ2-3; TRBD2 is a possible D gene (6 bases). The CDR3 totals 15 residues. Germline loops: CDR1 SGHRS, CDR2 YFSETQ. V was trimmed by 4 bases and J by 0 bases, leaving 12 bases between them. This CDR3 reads CASSLSGPSTDTQYF. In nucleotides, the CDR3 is TGCGCCAGCAGCCTTAGCGGTCCTAGCACAGATACGCAGTATTTT.

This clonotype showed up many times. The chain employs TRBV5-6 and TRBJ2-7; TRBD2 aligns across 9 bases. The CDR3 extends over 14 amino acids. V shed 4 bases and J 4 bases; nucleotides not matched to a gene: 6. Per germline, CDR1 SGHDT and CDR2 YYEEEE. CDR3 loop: CASSPGTSLYEQYF. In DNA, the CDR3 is TGTGCCAGCAGCCCCGGGACTAGCTTATACGAGCAGTACTTC.